This T cell receptor (beta chain) appears in the sequencing data of a study of T cell responses to AZD1222 COVID-19 vaccine. Study-wide findings and caveats: Across the whole spike, CD4 TCRs peaked at regions 160-218 and 743-854. No repertoire was sampled before or during the peak T cell response, only after it.

The CDR3 is 12 amino acids. From germline, CDR1 is GTSNPN and CDR2 SVGIG (reference sequence). The V and J ends lost 0 bases and 4 bases respectively, with 4 bases between them. TCRdb's copy holds only in-frame clones and misses some; the assay was immunoSEQ multiplex PCR. The sample consists of about 140,000 clones, 90% of them appearing once. As to this clone: Its antigen remains unknown. Additional DNA sequences in this sample encode the identical CDR3.

The receptor was derived from an adult who received the AZD1222 COVID-19 vaccine. The sequencing here drew on peripheral blood, taken 28 days after the second AZD1222 dose. J is TRBJ1-3 and V is TRBV30; D unclear. The DNA of the CDR3 is TGTGCCTGGAGTGTATTCGGAAACACCATATATTTT. This translates into CAWSVFGNTIYF.